This T cell receptor (beta chain) originates from a study of tumor-infiltrating lymphocytes in primary liver carcinoma. Study-level results: When set against blood, tumors had a significantly higher top-250-clone fraction (p = 0.039).

Germline DNA was extracted alongside blood RNA, which was obtained from unsorted whole blood. These patients lived with chronic HBV infection and had never been treated. V lost 6 bases and J lost 2; bases outside the gene matches: 10. This CDR3 comprises 18 residues. Germline lookup yields CDR1 MNHNY and CDR2 SVGAGI (reference sequence). With 400 to 550 ng total RNA as template and a constant-region primer, TCR beta cDNA was made. Amplification in three nested multiplex PCR rounds with slightly modified ARM-PCR gave rise to TCR beta libraries. It was with TRBV1-TRBV30 forward primers and a C-beta reverse primer that the first two PCR rounds were run, at roughly 9 cycles each. TCRdb itself ran the multiplex PCR reads through MiXCR, one entry per CDR3 protein. In the table there are about 330,000 distinct CDR3 sequences, almost 65% of which are singletons. A remark on this clonotype: Antigen unknown. A much larger clone lies a single base off, so this may be a read error.

This sequence joins TRBV6-6 and TRBJ2-6; TRBD1 matches 10 bases. The receptor's source is a man aged 35 to 55 with primary liver carcinoma and hepatitis B virus infection. Sequencing was done on a sample of peripheral blood. CDR3 nucleotides: TGTGCCAGCAGCCCCGGGGGACAGGGGTTTGCTGGGGCCAACGTCCTGACTTTC. Encoded protein: CASSPGGQGFAGANVLTF.